This TCR beta chain was recovered during a study of cytomegalovirus exposure and HLA in healthy donors. Of note for this clone: The antigen remains undetermined.

CDR3 size: 14 residues. V gave up 4 bases and J gave up 5 bases, with 16 bases separating them. Germline CDR1 is SGHDT and CDR2 is YYEEEE. With 60 Vbeta and 13 Jbeta primers, the PCR was carried out. Profiling relied on immunoSEQ multiplex PCR, and the TCRdb table lists in-frame clones only, not all of them. This sample yields some 130,000 clones, of which nearly 80% are seen a single time; 0.85% to 1.4% belongs to the top ten. General observations from the study: Common viral pathogens seemed to be connected with several of the most significant clusters, according to a later analysis. It was assumed in the presence/absence analyses that sequencing depth was roughly uniform across donors. Cytomegalovirus-associated status was assigned to 150 to 200 TCR beta chains.

The sequence was collected from a male donor in good health and CMV-seronegative. This chain links TRBV5-6 with TRBJ2-7; D may be TRBD2 (5 bases). The sample comprised PBMCs. CDR3 sequence reads: CASSGWELVNEQYF. The CDR3 DNA sequence: TGTGCCAGCAGCGGGTGGGAGCTAGTCAACGAGCAGTACTTC.